This entry lists 9 T cell receptor beta chains sequenced from one sample in a study of T-cell reconstitution after alpha-beta-depleted transplantation in children. Unique molecular identifiers were used in preparing the TCRbeta library. One entry per CDR3 protein, called by TCRdb with MiXCR from the PCR reads. The sample consists of some 830,000 distinct CDR3 sequences, roughly 15% of them appearing once. The sequencing used PBMCs, mostly from graft donor cells, collected 360 days after TCRalphabeta/CD19-depleted stem cell transplant. The receptor set was obtained from a male patient aged 5 to 17 who had a stem cell transplant for acute lymphoblastic leukemia, so the T cells may come from the graft donor.

This clonotype was picked up a small number of times. The rearrangement links TRBV5-1 to TRBJ2-7; no firm D call. The CDR3 is 12 amino acids. The V gene's germline CDR1 is SGHRS and CDR2 YFSETQ. V lost 4 bases to trimming and J lost 6 bases, with 11 bases between them. In nucleotides, the CDR3 is TGCGCCAGCAGCCCCCGGACGTTCGAGCAGTACTTC. Its translation: CASSPRTFEQYF.

This clonotype was seen at least ten times. The V and J genes are TRBV18 and TRBJ2-1, with 8 positions matching TRBD1. V dropped 1 base and J dropped 5; count of bases not matched to a gene: 7. Looked up from germline, CDR1 is KGHSH and CDR2 is LQKENI. CDR3 size: 16 residues. The CDR3 protein is CASSPQTGDFNNEQFF. The CDR3 DNA reads TGTGCCAGCTCACCACAGACAGGGGACTTCAACAATGAGCAGTTCTTC.

The chain has TRBV5-1 and TRBJ2-7; 11 bases are shared with TRBD2. J was trimmed by 4 bases and V by 5 bases; bases with no gene match: 11. Germline loops: CDR1 SGHRS, CDR2 YFSETQ. The CDR3 length is 16 residues. The CDR3 is CASSLTLAGGPYEQYF. DNA for the CDR3: TGCGCCAGCAGTCTTACCCTAGCGGGGGGACCTTACGAGCAGTACTTC. Looking up the rest from reference TRBV5-1 and TRBJ2-7 gives the full variable domain: KAGVTQTPRYLIKTRGQQVTLSCSPISGHRSVSWYQQTPGQGLQFLFEYFSETQRNKGNFPGRFSGRQFSNSRSEMNVSTLELGDSALYLCASSLTLAGGPYEQYFGPGTRLTVT.

The chain couples TRBV10-3 to TRBJ2-2, with D possibly TRBD1 on 6 matching bases. This CDR3 is 12 amino acids long. V shed 11 bases and J shed 7 bases, with 14 bases lying between them. Germline V gene lookup returns CDR1 ENHRY and CDR2 SYGVKD. The CDR3 DNA reads TGTGCCTTGGGGTCGACAGGCGGGGAGCTGTTTTTT. Translating gives CALGSTGGELFF.

This clonotype was seen just once. The V gene is TRBV4-1, the J gene TRBJ2-4; TRBD2 matches at 9 bases. Trimming cost V 4 bases and J 2 bases; bases outside gene matches: 9. The germline V gene encodes CDR1 MGHRA and CDR2 YSYEKL. The CDR3 consists of 17 residues. CDR3 in amino acids: CASSRSSREGTKNIQYF. The CDR3 bases are TGCGCCAGCAGCCGCTCTTCGCGGGAGGGAACCAAAAACATTCAGTACTTC.

This clonotype was seen more than once but under ten times. V usage is TRBV20-1 and J usage is TRBJ2-1; TRBD2 matches at 12 bases. CDR3 length equals 15 residues. CDR1 is DFQATT and CDR2 is SNEGSKA in the germline V gene (reference sequence). V dropped 7 bases and J dropped 3; count of bases not matched to a gene: 7. The CDR3 sequence is CSGETSGRNYNEQFF. DNA of the CDR3: TGCAGTGGAGAGACTAGCGGGAGAAACTACAATGAGCAGTTCTTC.

There are many counts of this clonotype. The rearrangement joins TRBV5-1 to TRBJ2-5; no clear D gene. The CDR3 totals 12 residues. V was cut by 5 bases and J by 5 bases, with 10 bases left in between. Per the germline V gene, CDR1 is SGHRS and CDR2 is YFSETQ. This CDR3 is CASRRTAETQYF. CDR3 nucleotide sequence: TGCGCCAGCAGGAGGACGGCGGAGACCCAGTACTTC.

The J gene is TRBJ2-1, the V gene TRBV7-3; 9 nucleotides agree with TRBD2. The trim removed 5 bases at V and 5 bases at J, leaving 4 bases unmatched. Germline CDR1 reads SGHTA; CDR2 reads FQGTGA. The CDR3 is 14 amino acids. The CDR3 spells CASSRLAEDNEQFF. The CDR3 coding sequence is TGTGCCAGCAGCCGACTAGCGGAAGACAATGAGCAGTTCTTC.

The CDR3 loop reads CASSGLAGALGYNEQFF. The CDR3 coding sequence is TGTGCCAGCAGTGGACTAGCGGGAGCCCTGGGGTACAATGAGCAGTTCTTC. This sequence joins TRBV21-1 and TRBJ2-1; the D segment call TRBD2 is taken from the table without a DNA check. TRBV21-1 has pseudogene status. CDR3 length equals 17 residues.